A selection of T cell receptor beta chains follows, all from one sample in a study of cytomegalovirus exposure and HLA in healthy donors. Assay: immunoSEQ multiplex PCR; the TCRdb copy retains only in-frame clones and omits some. The sample holds fewer than 150,000 clones, over 50% seen once. Input material: PBMCs. All receptors derive from a human donor in good health. Both conserved end residues are part of each CDR3. D genes are given only for firm matches. Expanded clones are given a class, and other clones once, few, many or no size at all.

D gene: TRBD1
clone size: NA
V gene: TRBV9
J gene: TRBJ2-2
CDR3 length: 15
CDR3 protein: CASSGGQGSTGELFF
CDR3 DNA: TGTGCCAGCAGCGGGGGACAGGGATCCACCGGGGAGCTGTTTTTT

D gene: TRBD1
clone size: NA
V gene: TRBV19
J gene: TRBJ2-3
CDR3 length: 19
CDR3 protein: CASRGPPGQQHTSTDTQYF
CDR3 DNA: TGTGCCAGTAGGGGCCCCCCGGGACAGCAACATACTAGCACAGATACGCAGTATTTT

D gene: TRBD1
clone size: NA
V gene: TRBV7-9
J gene: TRBJ1-6
CDR3 length: 16
CDR3 protein: CASSPRDRGTDSPLHF
CDR3 DNA: TGTGCCAGCAGCCCACGGGACAGGGGAACGGATTCACCCCTCCACTTT

D gene: NA
clone size: NA
V gene: TRBV11-2
J gene: TRBJ1-1
CDR3 length: 15
CDR3 protein: CASSAGQLVNTEAFF
CDR3 DNA: TGTGCCAGCAGCGCAGGACAGTTGGTGAACACTGAAGCTTTCTTT

D gene: TRBD1
clone size: NA
V gene: TRBV7-8
J gene: TRBJ1-5
CDR3 length: 18
CDR3 protein: CASSSFQGAGYSNQPQHF
CDR3 DNA: TGTGCCAGCAGCTCGTTCCAGGGGGCTGGATATAGCAATCAGCCCCAGCATTTT

D gene: TRBD2
clone size: NA
V gene: TRBV28
J gene: TRBJ2-4
CDR3 length: 19
CDR3 protein: CASSLYRDTGTSGMGIQYF
CDR3 DNA: TGTGCCAGCAGTTTGTATCGGGACACCGGGACTAGCGGGATGGGCATTCAGTACTTC

D gene: TRBD1
clone size: NA
V gene: TRBV7-2
J gene: TRBJ2-2
CDR3 length: 14
CDR3 protein: CASRQGARTGELFF
CDR3 DNA: TGTGCCAGCAGACAGGGGGCAAGGACCGGGGAGCTGTTTTTT

D gene: NA
clone size: NA
V gene: TRBV14
J gene: TRBJ1-1
CDR3 length: 13
CDR3 protein: CASSQVGNTEAFF
CDR3 DNA: TGTGCCAGCAGCCAAGTGGGCAACACTGAAGCTTTCTTT

D gene: TRBD1
clone size: NA
V gene: TRBV27
J gene: TRBJ1-1
CDR3 length: 17
CDR3 protein: CASSLPIGTGRPTEAFF
CDR3 DNA: TGTGCCAGCAGTTTACCCATTGGGACAGGAAGACCTACTGAAGCTTTCTTT

D gene: NA
clone size: NA
V gene: TRBV5-1
J gene: TRBJ2-7
CDR3 length: 12
CDR3 protein: CASSLTSYEQYF
CDR3 DNA: TGCGCCAGCAGCTTAACTAGCTACGAGCAGTACTTC

D gene: TRBD1
clone size: NA
V gene: TRBV11-2
J gene: TRBJ2-2
CDR3 length: 15
CDR3 protein: CASSPGQGASGELFF
CDR3 DNA: TGTGCCAGCAGCCCAGGACAGGGGGCGTCCGGGGAGCTGTTTTTT

D gene: NA
clone size: NA
V gene: TRBV5-1
J gene: TRBJ1-5
CDR3 length: 13
CDR3 protein: CASSLDSNQPQHF
CDR3 DNA: TGCGCCAGCAGCTTGGACAGTAATCAGCCCCAGCATTTT

D gene: NA
clone size: NA
V gene: TRBV5-1
J gene: TRBJ2-3
CDR3 length: 13
CDR3 protein: CASSPSGTDTQYF
CDR3 DNA: TGCGCCAGCAGCCCGAGTGGCACAGATACGCAGTATTTT

D gene: TRBD1
clone size: few
V gene: TRBV6-5
J gene: TRBJ1-5
CDR3 length: 14
CDR3 protein: CASSPGTGNQPQHF
CDR3 DNA: TGTGCCAGCAGCCCCGGGACAGGGAATCAGCCCCAGCATTTT

D gene: NA
clone size: NA
V gene: TRBV19
J gene: TRBJ1-5
CDR3 length: 16
CDR3 protein: CASSIGVGAPNQPQHF
CDR3 DNA: TGTGCCAGTAGTATAGGGGTGGGGGCTCCCAATCAGCCCCAGCATTTT

D gene: NA
clone size: NA
V gene: TRBV28
J gene: TRBJ2-2
CDR3 length: 13
CDR3 protein: CASRQGRTGELFF
CDR3 DNA: TGTGCCAGCAGGCAGGGTCGGACCGGGGAGCTGTTTTTT

D gene: NA
clone size: few
V gene: TRBV27
J gene: TRBJ2-2
CDR3 length: 15
CDR3 protein: CASSSPSTRAPELFF
CDR3 DNA: TGTGCCAGCAGTTCCCCCTCGACTAGAGCTCCGGAGCTGTTTTTT

D gene: NA
clone size: few
V gene: TRBV6-1
J gene: TRBJ1-1
CDR3 length: 14
CDR3 protein: CASRRGWENTEAFF
CDR3 DNA: TGTGCCAGCAGGCGGGGATGGGAGAACACTGAAGCTTTCTTT

D gene: NA
clone size: NA
V gene: TRBV7-2
J gene: TRBJ1-5
CDR3 length: 15
CDR3 protein: CASSSLGDGNQPQHF
CDR3 DNA: TGTGCCAGCAGCTCCCTAGGTGATGGCAATCAGCCCCAGCATTTT

D gene: NA
clone size: NA
V gene: TRBV11-3
J gene: TRBJ2-7
CDR3 length: 16
CDR3 protein: CASSLLFSYGSYEQYF
CDR3 DNA: TGTGCCAGCAGCTTACTCTTTTCATACGGGTCCTACGAGCAGTACTTC

D gene: TRBD2
clone size: NA
V gene: TRBV5-5
J gene: TRBJ2-3
CDR3 length: 17
CDR3 protein: CASSPSPTSGSGDTQYF
CDR3 DNA: TGTGCCAGCAGCCCCTCCCCTACTAGCGGGAGTGGAGATACGCAGTATTTT

D gene: NA
clone size: NA
V gene: TRBV5-5
J gene: TRBJ2-2
CDR3 length: 15
CDR3 protein: CASSLEGQNTGELFF
CDR3 DNA: TGTGCCAGCAGCTTGGAGGGACAGAACACCGGGGAGCTGTTTTTT

D gene: NA
clone size: few
V gene: TRBV5-3
J gene: TRBJ2-3
CDR3 length: 15
CDR3 protein: CARSLPGRGGYTQYF
CDR3 DNA: TGTGCCAGAAGCTTGCCGGGTAGGGGTGGGTATACGCAGTATTTT

D gene: TRBD2
clone size: once
V gene: TRBV5-6
J gene: TRBJ2-1
CDR3 length: 16
CDR3 protein: CASSSRWTSGPNEQFF
CDR3 DNA: TGTGCCAGCAGCTCGAGATGGACTAGCGGGCCTAATGAGCAGTTCTTC

D gene: TRBD1
clone size: NA
V gene: TRBV10-3
J gene: TRBJ2-5
CDR3 length: 13
CDR3 protein: CAVGTGGSETQYF
CDR3 DNA: TGTGCCGTTGGGACAGGGGGCTCGGAGACCCAGTACTTC

D gene: NA
clone size: NA
V gene: TRBV11-3
J gene: TRBJ2-1
CDR3 length: 12
CDR3 protein: CASSPYYNEQFF
CDR3 DNA: TGTGCCAGCAGCCCCTATTACAATGAGCAGTTCTTC

D gene: TRBD1
clone size: NA
V gene: TRBV9
J gene: TRBJ2-7
CDR3 length: 14
CDR3 protein: CASSVVGTGGEQYF
CDR3 DNA: TGTGCCAGCAGCGTAGTAGGGACAGGGGGCGAGCAGTACTTC